The sequence of this T cell receptor (beta chain) was determined in a study of blood T cells in healthy people across ages. Study-level findings and limits: Age advanced and TCR beta diversity per million T cells fell, roughly linearly.

Trimming removed 6 bases at V and 1 base at J, with 16 bases between. Germline V gene sequence: CDR1 SGDLS, CDR2 YYNGEE. CDR3 size: 16 residues. Turning to this clonotype: The target antigen is unknown.

Sample-barcoded 5' priming and a J-beta primer mix drove a second PCR of about 6 to 12 cycles. TCRdb itself ran the 5' RACE reads through MiXCR, one entry per CDR3 protein. Altogether about 280,000 distinct CDR3 sequences are present, about 25% being singletons, with the ten largest covering approximately 30%. The sequence was obtained from a woman aged 70-85 years in good health. Sequencing used blood. The chain links TRBV9 to TRBJ2-2, with D perhaps matching TRBD1 or TRBD2 (5 bases each). Here the CDR3 DNA reads TGTGCCAGCACCGTGGGGGTGGGGTTGAACACCGGGGAGCTGTTTTTT. Its protein is CASTVGVGLNTGELFF. The full variable domain, rest sourced from reference TRBV9 and TRBJ2-2, is DSGVTQTPKHLITATGQRVTLRCSPRSGDLSVYWYQQSLDQGLQFLIQYYNGEERAKGNILERFSAQQFPDLHSELNLSSLELGDSALYFCASTVGVGLNTGELFFGEGSRLTVL.